Shown below are 2 T cell receptor beta chains from a single sample sequenced in a study of T cell repertoires in cytomegalovirus infection. TCRdb re-derived calls from the reads in MiXCR, one entry per CDR3 protein. Here the sample spans hundreds of thousands of distinct CDR3 sequences, about 24% being singletons. The specimen was CD8+ T cells from PBMCs. The receptor source for this set is a human donor in good health (CMV status not recorded). Some clones in this sample may be carry-over from other donors' samples.

The chain employs TRBV12-3 or TRBV12-4 and TRBJ2-1; TRBD1 might be the D (7 bases). This CDR3 has 13 amino acids. Trimming cost V 5 bases and J 9 bases, with 14 bases left between them. CDR3 nucleotides: TGTGCCAGCAGTCTTCACCAGGGGGGTGAGCAGTTCTTC. Translated: CASSLHQGGEQFF.

The chain joins TRBV20-1 to TRBJ1-2; D might be TRBD1 (5 bases). Germline CDR1 DFQATT, CDR2 SNEGSKA (reference sequence). The ends were cut back, 1 base at V and 8 bases at J, with 11 bases in the middle. There are 12 residues in the CDR3. The CDR3: CSARGGSIGYTF. Here the CDR3 DNA reads TGCAGTGCTAGAGGGGGGTCTATCGGCTACACCTTC.